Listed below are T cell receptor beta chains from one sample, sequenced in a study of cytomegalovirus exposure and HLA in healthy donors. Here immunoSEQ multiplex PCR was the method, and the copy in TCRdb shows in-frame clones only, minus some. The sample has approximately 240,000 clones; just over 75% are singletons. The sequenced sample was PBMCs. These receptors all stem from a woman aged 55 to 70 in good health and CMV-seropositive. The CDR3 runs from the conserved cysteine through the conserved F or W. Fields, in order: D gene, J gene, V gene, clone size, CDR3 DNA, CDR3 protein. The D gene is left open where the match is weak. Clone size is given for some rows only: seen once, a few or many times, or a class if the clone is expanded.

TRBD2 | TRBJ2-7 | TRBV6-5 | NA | TGTGCCAGCAGTTCGATTAGCGGGGCAGCGAGGCAGTACTTC | CASSSISGAARQYF
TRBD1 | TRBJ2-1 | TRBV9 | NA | TGTGCCAGCAGCTCGCGGACAGGGGTGGGCAATGAGCAGTTCTTC | CASSSRTGVGNEQFF
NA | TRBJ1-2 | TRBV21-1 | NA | TGTGCCAGCAGCAAAGAGATGGGACTAATCCCACGCCGCGTCTATGGCTACACCTTC | CASSKEMGLIPRRVYGYTF
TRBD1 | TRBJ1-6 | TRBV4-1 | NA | TGCGCCAGCAGCCCCGCCGGGACAGATTCACCCCTCCACTTT | CASSPAGTDSPLHF
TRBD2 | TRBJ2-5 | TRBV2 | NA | TGTGCCAGCAGCGCGGGACTAGCGGGAGTCGGGGAGACCCAGTACTTC | CASSAGLAGVGETQYF
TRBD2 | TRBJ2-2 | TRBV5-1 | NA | TGCGCCAGCATTGAACTAGCGGGGGACTCCACCGGGGAGCTGTTTTTT | CASIELAGDSTGELFF
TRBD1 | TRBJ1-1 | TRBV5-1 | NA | TGCGCCAGCAGGGGGGACAGCCCTCCGTTTTTGGAAGCTTTCTTT | CASRGDSPPFLEAFF
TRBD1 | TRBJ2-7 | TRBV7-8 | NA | TGTGCCAGCAGCCCACGAACCTACGGACAGGACGAGCAGTACTTC | CASSPRTYGQDEQYF
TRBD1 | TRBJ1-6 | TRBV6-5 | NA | TGTGCCAGCAGTGCCCTGGGGACAGGGGAATCACCCCTCCACTTT | CASSALGTGESPLHF
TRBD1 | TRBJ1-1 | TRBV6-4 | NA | TGTGCCAGCAGGGGACAGGGGGCGGCTTTCTTT | CASRGQGAAFF
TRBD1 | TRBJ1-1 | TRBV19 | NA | TGTGCCAGTAGTCCTGTACGACAGGGCCTGAACACTGAAGCTTTCTTT | CASSPVRQGLNTEAFF
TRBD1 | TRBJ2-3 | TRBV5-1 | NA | TGCGCCAGCAGCCGGGACAGAAGCACAGATACGCAGTATTTT | CASSRDRSTDTQYF
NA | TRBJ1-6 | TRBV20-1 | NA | TGCAGTGTTTGGCAGCGCGGACCCCTCCACTTT | CSVWQRGPLHF
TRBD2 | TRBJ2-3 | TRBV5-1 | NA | TGCGCCAGCAGCTTGGAGGCTAGCGGGAGTGTCACAGATACGCAGTATTTT | CASSLEASGSVTDTQYF
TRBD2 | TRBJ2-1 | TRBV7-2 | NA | TGTGCCAGCAGCTTGGGAGCGGGGGTGTCTTTTGGTGAGCAGTTCTTC | CASSLGAGVSFGEQFF
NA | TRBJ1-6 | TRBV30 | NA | TGTGCCTGGAGTGGAGTCTCCTATAATTCACCCCTCCACTTT | CAWSGVSYNSPLHF
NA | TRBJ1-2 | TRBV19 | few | TGTGCCAGTAGAAAGGGGAGGGGGACTCGAGTTGGTGGCTACACCTTC | CASRKGRGTRVGGYTF
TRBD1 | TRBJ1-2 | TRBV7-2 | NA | TGTGCCAGCAGCTTAGTCGGACAGGCCCCTTATGGCTACACCTTC | CASSLVGQAPYGYTF
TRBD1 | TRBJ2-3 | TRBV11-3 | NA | TGTGCCAGCAGCTTAGTCGCCGGGACAGGGGGCGCGAAAGATACGCAGTATTTT | CASSLVAGTGGAKDTQYF
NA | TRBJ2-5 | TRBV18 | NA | TGTGCCAGCTCACCAAACGGTCAAGAGACCCAGTACTTC | CASSPNGQETQYF
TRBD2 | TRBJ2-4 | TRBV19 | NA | TGTGCCAGTAGACCACTAGCGGTCCAAAACATTCAGTACTTC | CASRPLAVQNIQYF
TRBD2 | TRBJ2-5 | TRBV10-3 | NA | TGTGCCATCACCGCTAGCGGGGGATCAGAGACCCAGTACTTC | CAITASGGSETQYF
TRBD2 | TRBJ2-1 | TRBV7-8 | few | TGTGCCAGCAGCTTTCCGACTAGCGGAAATGAGCAGTTCTTC | CASSFPTSGNEQFF
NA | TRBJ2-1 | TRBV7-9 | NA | TGTGCCAGCAGCCCGTTAGAGGGTGAGCAGTTCTTC | CASSPLEGEQFF
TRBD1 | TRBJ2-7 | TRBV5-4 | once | TGTGCCAGCAGCTTGGGGACAGGGTCATCCTACGAGCAGTACTTC | CASSLGTGSSYEQYF
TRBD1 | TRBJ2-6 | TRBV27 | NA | TGTGCCAGCAAAGAGTGGGACAGGGGTTCTGGGGCCAACGTCCTGACTTTC | CASKEWDRGSGANVLTF
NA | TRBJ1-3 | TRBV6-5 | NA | TGTGCCAGCAGTTCGGGGACATCTGGAAACACCATATATTTT | CASSSGTSGNTIYF
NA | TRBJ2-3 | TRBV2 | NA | TGTGCCAGCAGGGGTGGACTCCTCACAGATACGCAGTATTTT | CASRGGLLTDTQYF
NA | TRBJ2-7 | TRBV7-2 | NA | TGTGCCAGCAGCAGGGAAGGACTACCCTTAGAGCAGTACTTC | CASSREGLPLEQYF
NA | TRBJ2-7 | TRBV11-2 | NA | TGTGCCAGCAGCTTAGACTTTACCGGGAGCTACGAGCAGTACTTC | CASSLDFTGSYEQYF
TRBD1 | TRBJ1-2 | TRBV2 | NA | TGTGCCAGCGGCGGACAGGGGGCGAGCTATGGCTACACCTTC | CASGGQGASYGYTF
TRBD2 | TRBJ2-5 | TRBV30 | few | TGTGCCTGGAGTGGGGCTAGCGGGGGCCAAGAGACCCAGTACTTC | CAWSGASGGQETQYF
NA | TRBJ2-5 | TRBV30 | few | TGTGCCTGGAGTGTAGGGGGGGCGGTGGAGACCCAGTACTTC | CAWSVGGAVETQYF
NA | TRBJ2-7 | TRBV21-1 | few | TGTGCCAGCAGCCCGACGGGGAACTCCTACGAGCAGTACTTC | CASSPTGNSYEQYF
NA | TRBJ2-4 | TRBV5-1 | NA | TGCGCCAGCAGCACAGCGGGTAGGGACATTCAGTACTTC | CASSTAGRDIQYF
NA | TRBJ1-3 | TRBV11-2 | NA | TGTGCCAGCAGCTTTAGTGGAAACACCATATATTTT | CASSFSGNTIYF
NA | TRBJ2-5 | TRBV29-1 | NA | TGCAGCGTTTCCTCTCCCCGGGACTTAAAAGAGACCCAGTACTTC | CSVSSPRDLKETQYF
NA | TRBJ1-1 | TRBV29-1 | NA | TGCAGCGTTGGAGCGGGGATGCGGACTGAAGCTTTCTTT | CSVGAGMRTEAFF
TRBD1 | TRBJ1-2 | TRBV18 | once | TGTGCCAGCTCCGAAGACAGGGAGGCTGGCTACACCTTC | CASSEDREAGYTF
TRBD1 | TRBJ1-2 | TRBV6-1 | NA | TGTGCCAGCAGTGCGTCGGGGACAGGGGTCGGCTACACCTTC | CASSASGTGVGYTF
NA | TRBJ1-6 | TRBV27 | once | TGTGCCAGCAGTCTGTCGAGGGATAATTCACCCCTCCACTTT | CASSLSRDNSPLHF
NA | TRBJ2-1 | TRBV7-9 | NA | TGTGCCAGCAGCGCCTCGAGCTCCTACAATGAGCAGTTCTTC | CASSASSSYNEQFF